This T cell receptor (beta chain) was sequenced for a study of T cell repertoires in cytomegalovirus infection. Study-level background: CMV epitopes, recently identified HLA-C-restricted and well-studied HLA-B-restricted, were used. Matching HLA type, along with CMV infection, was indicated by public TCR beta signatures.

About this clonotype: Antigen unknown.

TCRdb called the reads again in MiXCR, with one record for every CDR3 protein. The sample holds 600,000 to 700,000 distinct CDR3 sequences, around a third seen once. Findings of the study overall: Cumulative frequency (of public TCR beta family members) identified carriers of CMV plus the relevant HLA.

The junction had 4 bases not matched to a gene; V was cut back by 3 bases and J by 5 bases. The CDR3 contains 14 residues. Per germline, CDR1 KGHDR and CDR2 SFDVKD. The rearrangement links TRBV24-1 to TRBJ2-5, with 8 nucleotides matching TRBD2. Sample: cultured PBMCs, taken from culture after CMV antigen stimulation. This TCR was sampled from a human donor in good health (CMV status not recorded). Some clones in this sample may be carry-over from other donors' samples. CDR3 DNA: TGTGCCACCAGTGATGAGCGGGGGTGGGAGACCCAGTACTTC. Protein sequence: CATSDERGWETQYF.